The rows below give T cell receptor beta chains drawn from one sample of a study of blood T cell repertoires in COVID-19. Sequencing was performed with immunoSEQ multiplex PCR; in TCRdb, only in-frame clones are kept and a portion is missing. The sample shows 140,000 or so clones, over 80% of them seen only once. Sequencing used peripheral blood. These receptors were obtained from a woman of 80 years or more with acute or convalescent COVID-19. CDR3s include the opening cysteine and the closing phenylalanine or tryptophan. A D gene is named only where the DNA matches it firmly. Some rows mark clone size as missing; the rest say once, few, many or name a class of expanded clone.

.	.	TRBV30	TRBJ1-6	CAWSVGRGSSYNSPLHF	TGTGCCTGGAGTGTAGGAAGGGGAAGCTCCTATAATTCACCCCTCCACTTT
.	.	TRBV5-1	TRBJ1-1	CASSSDPRGGSTEAFF	TGCGCCAGCAGCTCAGATCCAAGGGGAGGTAGCACTGAAGCTTTCTTT
.	TRBD1	TRBV9	TRBJ1-6	CASSLTPDRGPFNSPLHF	TGTGCCAGCAGCCTCACCCCGGACAGGGGGCCGTTCAATTCACCCCTCCACTTT
few	TRBD2	TRBV11-1	TRBJ2-7	CASSFRGGLYEQYF	TGTGCCAGCAGCTTTAGGGGAGGGCTCTACGAGCAGTACTTC
.	.	TRBV30	TRBJ1-2	CAWTFGGARDYGYTF	TGTGCCTGGACCTTTGGGGGGGCGCGCGACTATGGCTACACCTTC
.	.	TRBV2	TRBJ1-2	CASIEALANYGYTF	TGTGCCAGCATCGAGGCGTTAGCTAACTATGGCTACACCTTC
.	TRBD2	TRBV20-1	TRBJ2-1	CSASLTPPGLAGENEQFF	TGCAGTGCTAGTTTGACCCCTCCGGGACTAGCGGGGGAGAATGAGCAGTTCTTC
.	.	TRBV7-3	TRBJ2-2	CASSLDPAGPGELFF	TGTGCCAGCAGCTTAGACCCCGCAGGGCCCGGGGAGCTGTTTTTT
.	.	TRBV6-5	TRBJ1-2	CASSYSRAFPYGYTF	TGTGCCAGCAGTTACTCGCGAGCATTCCCCTATGGCTACACCTTC
.	.	TRBV18	TRBJ1-5	CASSEGGLPNQPQHF	TGTGCCAGCTCAGAAGGGGGACTACCTAATCAGCCCCAGCATTTT
.	TRBD1	TRBV7-9	TRBJ2-7	CASSPLRTGTGNEQYF	TGTGCCAGCAGCCCACTGCGGACCGGGACAGGGAACGAGCAGTACTTC
.	.	TRBV5-6	TRBJ1-5	CASSLLQSNQPQHF	TGTGCCAGCAGCTTGCTACAGAGCAATCAGCCCCAGCATTTT
.	.	TRBV10-1	TRBJ1-6	CASRQGVDSPLHF	TGCGCCAGCAGACAGGGTGTAGACTCACCCCTCCACTTT
.	.	TRBV6-1	TRBJ1-4	CASSEFGPGTNEKLFF	TGTGCCAGCAGTGAATTTGGGCCAGGGACTAATGAAAAACTGTTTTTT
.	TRBD1	TRBV18	TRBJ1-4	CASSPWTGEANEKLFF	TGTGCCAGCTCACCGTGGACAGGGGAGGCTAATGAAAAACTGTTTTTT
.	.	TRBV5-1	TRBJ1-4	CASSQQGEKLFF	TGCGCCAGCAGCCAACAGGGTGAAAAACTGTTTTTT
.	TRBD2	TRBV7-6	TRBJ2-1	CASSLRGLANNEQFF	TGTGCCAGCAGCTTAAGGGGACTAGCAAACAATGAGCAGTTCTTC
.	TRBD1	TRBV27	TRBJ1-3	CASSSLGTGENTIYF	TGTGCCAGCAGTTCCCTTGGGACAGGGGAGAACACCATATATTTT
.	.	TRBV14	TRBJ2-1	CASSQVRGTPRSPGSEQFF	TGTGCCAGCAGCCAAGTTCGGGGAACCCCCCGAAGCCCCGGGAGTGAGCAGTTCTTC
.	TRBD1	TRBV6-5	TRBJ2-1	CASSYLDRGQGEQFF	TGTGCCAGCAGTTACCTGGACAGGGGGCAGGGCGAGCAGTTCTTC
.	TRBD2	TRBV9	TRBJ2-1	CASSVGGGFYNEQFF	TGTGCCAGCAGCGTCGGCGGGGGGTTCTACAATGAGCAGTTCTTC
.	TRBD1	TRBV25-1	TRBJ1-2	CASSELGTGGDYGYTF	TGTGCCAGCAGTGAGTTAGGAACAGGGGGGGACTATGGCTACACCTTC
.	.	TRBV6-5	TRBJ2-7	CASRTSPYEQYF	TGTGCCAGCAGAACATCCCCCTACGAGCAGTACTTC
.	.	TRBV10-3	TRBJ2-3	CAISERGMTLAADTQYF	TGTGCCATCAGTGAGAGGGGAATGACCCTGGCGGCAGATACGCAGTATTTT
.	TRBD2	TRBV6-1	TRBJ2-7	CASSDNSGGTPYEQYF	TGTGCCAGCAGTGACAATAGCGGGGGGACGCCCTACGAGCAGTACTTC
once	TRBD1	TRBV7-9	TRBJ1-2	CASSQGDRGRRGYTF	TGTGCCAGCAGCCAGGGAGACAGGGGGCGCAGGGGCTACACCTTC